The source of this T cell receptor (beta chain) is a study of blood T cell repertoires in COVID-19. There are 11 residues in the CDR3. Germline CDR1 and CDR2: MNHNY and SVGAGI (reference sequence). The V end lost 6 bases, the J end lost 5 bases, and 4 bases lay between the germline ends. TCRdb's copy holds only in-frame clones and misses some; the assay was immunoSEQ multiplex PCR. The sample consists of some 170,000 clones, approximately 85% of them appearing once. The origin of this receptor is a middle-aged man with acute or convalescent COVID-19. The genes are TRBV6-6 and TRBJ1-4; no reliable D call. Sequencing input: peripheral blood. The CDR3 DNA sequence: TGTGCCAGCAGCCTAAATGAAAAACTGTTTTTT. Its protein product is CASSLNEKLFF.